This record looks at one TCR beta chain sequence and its context. Antigen unknown. The data are from a study of T cell responses to AZD1222 COVID-19 vaccine. Assay: immunoSEQ multiplex PCR; the TCRdb copy retains only in-frame clones and omits some. The profile shows approximately 150,000 clones, about 89% of them singletons. This CDR3 is 13 amino acids long. Germline values: CDR1 WSHSY, CDR2 SAAADI. Trimming shortened V by 3 bases and J by 6 bases, and 10 bases separated the two germline ends. Broader study findings: Baseline serostatus was positive in only a handful of AZD1222 recipients. The study found vaccine-associated CD4 TCRs spanning spike, dominant at 160-218 and 743-854. There were mostly white British donors and more females than males, and clonal diversity was possibly underestimated. The study reported that nearly half of spike-specific TCRs target unmutated variant regions.

The chain is built from TRBV10-2 and TRBJ2-3; no firm D call. The sequence derives from an adult who received the AZD1222 COVID-19 vaccine. The sample here was peripheral blood, taken 28 days after the second AZD1222 dose. The DNA for the CDR3 is TGCGCCAGCAGTGAAAACAGTCCGGATACGCAGTATTTT. This sequence encodes CASSENSPDTQYF.